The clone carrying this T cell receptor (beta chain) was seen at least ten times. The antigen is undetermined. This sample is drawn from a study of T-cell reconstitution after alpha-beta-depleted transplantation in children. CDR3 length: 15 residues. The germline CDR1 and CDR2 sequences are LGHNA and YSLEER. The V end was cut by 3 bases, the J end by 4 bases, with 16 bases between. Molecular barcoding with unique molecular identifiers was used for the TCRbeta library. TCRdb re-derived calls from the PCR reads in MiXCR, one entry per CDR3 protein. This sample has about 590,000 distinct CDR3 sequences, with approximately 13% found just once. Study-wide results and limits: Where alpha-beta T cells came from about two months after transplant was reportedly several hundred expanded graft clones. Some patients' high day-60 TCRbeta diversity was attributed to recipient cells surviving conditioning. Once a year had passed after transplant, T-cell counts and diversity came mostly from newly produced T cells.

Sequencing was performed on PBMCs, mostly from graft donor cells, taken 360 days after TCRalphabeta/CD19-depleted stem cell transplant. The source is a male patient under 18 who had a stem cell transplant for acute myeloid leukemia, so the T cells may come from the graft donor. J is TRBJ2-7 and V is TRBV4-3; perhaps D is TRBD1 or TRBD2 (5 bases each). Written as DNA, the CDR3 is TGCGCCAGCAGCCATCGGGATAGGCAGGGTTACGAGCAGTACTTC. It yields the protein CASSHRDRQGYEQYF.